This T cell receptor beta chain originates from a study of blood T cell repertoires in COVID-19. Some clones are missing from TCRdb's copy, which holds only in-frame ones; the method was immunoSEQ multiplex PCR. The table includes over 130,000 clones, less than 90% detected once. Germline V lookup: CDR1 SGHRS, CDR2 YFSETQ. V was clipped by 1 base and J by 7 bases; unmatched bases: 8. This CDR3 spans 16 amino acids. This clonotype was obtained from a human donor with COVID-19, enrolled during active disease. The donor label of this sample is uncertain. The chain employs TRBV5-1 and TRBJ2-2; 9 nucleotides align to TRBD2. Sequenced material: peripheral blood. The CDR3 loop is CASSLTTSGVFGELFF. The CDR3 nucleotides read TGCGCCAGCAGCTTGACGACTAGCGGAGTTTTCGGGGAGCTGTTTTTT.